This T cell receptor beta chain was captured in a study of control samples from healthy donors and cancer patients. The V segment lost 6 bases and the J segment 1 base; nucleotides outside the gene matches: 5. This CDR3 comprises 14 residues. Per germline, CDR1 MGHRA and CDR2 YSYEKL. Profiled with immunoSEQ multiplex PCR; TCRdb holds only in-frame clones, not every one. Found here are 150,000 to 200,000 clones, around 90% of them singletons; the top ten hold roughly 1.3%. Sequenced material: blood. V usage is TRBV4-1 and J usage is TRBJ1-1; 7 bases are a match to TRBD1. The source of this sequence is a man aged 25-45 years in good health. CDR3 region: CASRSGTANTEAFF. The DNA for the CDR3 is TGCGCCAGCAGGTCCGGGACAGCGAACACTGAAGCTTTCTTT.